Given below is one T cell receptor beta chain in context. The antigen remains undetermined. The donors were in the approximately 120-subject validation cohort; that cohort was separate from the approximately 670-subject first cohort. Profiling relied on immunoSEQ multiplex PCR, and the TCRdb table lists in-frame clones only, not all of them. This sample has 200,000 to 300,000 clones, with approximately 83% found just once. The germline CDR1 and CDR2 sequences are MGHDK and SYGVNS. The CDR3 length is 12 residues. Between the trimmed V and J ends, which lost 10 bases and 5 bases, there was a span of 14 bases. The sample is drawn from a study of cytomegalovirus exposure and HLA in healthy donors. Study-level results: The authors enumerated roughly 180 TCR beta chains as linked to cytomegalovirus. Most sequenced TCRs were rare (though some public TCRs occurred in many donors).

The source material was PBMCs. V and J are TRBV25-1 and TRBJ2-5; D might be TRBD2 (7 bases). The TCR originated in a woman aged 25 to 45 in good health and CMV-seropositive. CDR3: CATEQGGETQYF. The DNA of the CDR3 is TGTGCCACCGAACAGGGAGGGGAGACCCAGTACTTC.